This T cell receptor beta chain derives from a study of human T cells and chemical hapten exposure. Study details: Alopecia universalis, totalis or areata was present in patients who were mostly female.

TCRdb re-analysed the RACE reads in MiXCR, keeping a single row per CDR3 protein. Among roughly 81,000 distinct CDR3 sequences listed, about 8% were seen once. Documented time point: pre-sensitization, week 0. Stated treatment: therapeutic diphenylcyclopropenone sensitization with weekly scalp DPC. The study extracted total RNA from unfractionated whole blood. The study, taken as a whole, reports: TCRs at high frequency, those above 1 in 1000, did not change with DPC sensitization. Having alopecia, the donors may differ immunologically from healthy people.

There are a few counts of this clonotype. Antigen unknown. V lost 10 bases and J lost 4; bases outside the gene matches: 14. Germline CDR1 reads MNHEY; CDR2 reads SVGAGI. The CDR3 is 15 residues long. This material consisted of whole blood, taken in connection with sensitization to the hapten diphenylcyclopropenone (DPC). This receptor was identified in a man aged 40-50 years with alopecia areata. Some clones in this sample may be carry-over from other donors' samples. The chain is built from TRBV6-5 and TRBJ2-3; 7 positions agree with TRBD2. CDR3 loop: CATSTLAMGSDTQYF. DNA for the CDR3: TGTGCCACCTCCACACTAGCGATGGGTTCAGATACGCAGTATTTT.